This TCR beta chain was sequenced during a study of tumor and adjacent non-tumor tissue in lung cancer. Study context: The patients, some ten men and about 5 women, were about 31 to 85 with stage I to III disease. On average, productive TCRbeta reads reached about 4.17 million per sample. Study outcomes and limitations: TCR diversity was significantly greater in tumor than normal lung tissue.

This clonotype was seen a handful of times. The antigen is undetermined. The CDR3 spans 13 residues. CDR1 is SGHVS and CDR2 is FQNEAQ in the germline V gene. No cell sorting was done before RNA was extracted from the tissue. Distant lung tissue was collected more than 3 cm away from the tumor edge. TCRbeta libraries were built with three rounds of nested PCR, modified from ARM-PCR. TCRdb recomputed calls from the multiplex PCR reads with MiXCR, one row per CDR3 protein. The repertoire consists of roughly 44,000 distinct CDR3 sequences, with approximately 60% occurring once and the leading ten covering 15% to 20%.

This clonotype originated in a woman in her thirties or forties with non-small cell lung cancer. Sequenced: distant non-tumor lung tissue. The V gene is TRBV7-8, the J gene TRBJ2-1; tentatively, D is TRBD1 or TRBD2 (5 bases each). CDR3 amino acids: CVSSSVGTREQFF. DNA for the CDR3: TGTGTCAGTAGCTCGGTGGGGACGCGGGAGCAGTTCTTC.